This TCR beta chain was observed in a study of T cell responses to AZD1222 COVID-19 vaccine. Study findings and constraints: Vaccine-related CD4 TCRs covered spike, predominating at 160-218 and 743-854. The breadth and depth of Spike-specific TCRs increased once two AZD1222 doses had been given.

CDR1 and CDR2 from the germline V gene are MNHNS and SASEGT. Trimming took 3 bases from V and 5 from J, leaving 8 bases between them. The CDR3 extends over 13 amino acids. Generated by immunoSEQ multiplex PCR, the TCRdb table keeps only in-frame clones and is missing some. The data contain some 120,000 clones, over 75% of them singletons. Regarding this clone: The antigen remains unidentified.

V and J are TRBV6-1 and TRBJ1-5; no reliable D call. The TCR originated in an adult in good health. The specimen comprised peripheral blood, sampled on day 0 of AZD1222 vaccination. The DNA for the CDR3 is TGTGCCAGCAGTGAGTTTGGGTATCAGCCCCAGCATTTT. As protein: CASSEFGYQPQHF.